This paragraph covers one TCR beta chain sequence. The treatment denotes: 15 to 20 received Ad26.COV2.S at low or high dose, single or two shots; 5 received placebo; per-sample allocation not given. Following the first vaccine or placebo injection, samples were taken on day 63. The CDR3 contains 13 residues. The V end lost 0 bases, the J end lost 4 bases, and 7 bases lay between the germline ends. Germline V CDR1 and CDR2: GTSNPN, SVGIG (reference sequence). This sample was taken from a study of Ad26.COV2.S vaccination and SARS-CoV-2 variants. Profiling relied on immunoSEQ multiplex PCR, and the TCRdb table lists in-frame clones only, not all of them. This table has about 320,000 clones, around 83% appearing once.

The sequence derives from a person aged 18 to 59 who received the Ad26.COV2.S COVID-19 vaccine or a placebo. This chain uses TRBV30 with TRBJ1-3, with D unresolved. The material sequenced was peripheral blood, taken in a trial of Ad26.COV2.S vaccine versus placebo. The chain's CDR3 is CAWSVSRGNTIYF. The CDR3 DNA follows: TGTGCCTGGAGTGTAAGCAGGGGAAACACCATATATTTT.